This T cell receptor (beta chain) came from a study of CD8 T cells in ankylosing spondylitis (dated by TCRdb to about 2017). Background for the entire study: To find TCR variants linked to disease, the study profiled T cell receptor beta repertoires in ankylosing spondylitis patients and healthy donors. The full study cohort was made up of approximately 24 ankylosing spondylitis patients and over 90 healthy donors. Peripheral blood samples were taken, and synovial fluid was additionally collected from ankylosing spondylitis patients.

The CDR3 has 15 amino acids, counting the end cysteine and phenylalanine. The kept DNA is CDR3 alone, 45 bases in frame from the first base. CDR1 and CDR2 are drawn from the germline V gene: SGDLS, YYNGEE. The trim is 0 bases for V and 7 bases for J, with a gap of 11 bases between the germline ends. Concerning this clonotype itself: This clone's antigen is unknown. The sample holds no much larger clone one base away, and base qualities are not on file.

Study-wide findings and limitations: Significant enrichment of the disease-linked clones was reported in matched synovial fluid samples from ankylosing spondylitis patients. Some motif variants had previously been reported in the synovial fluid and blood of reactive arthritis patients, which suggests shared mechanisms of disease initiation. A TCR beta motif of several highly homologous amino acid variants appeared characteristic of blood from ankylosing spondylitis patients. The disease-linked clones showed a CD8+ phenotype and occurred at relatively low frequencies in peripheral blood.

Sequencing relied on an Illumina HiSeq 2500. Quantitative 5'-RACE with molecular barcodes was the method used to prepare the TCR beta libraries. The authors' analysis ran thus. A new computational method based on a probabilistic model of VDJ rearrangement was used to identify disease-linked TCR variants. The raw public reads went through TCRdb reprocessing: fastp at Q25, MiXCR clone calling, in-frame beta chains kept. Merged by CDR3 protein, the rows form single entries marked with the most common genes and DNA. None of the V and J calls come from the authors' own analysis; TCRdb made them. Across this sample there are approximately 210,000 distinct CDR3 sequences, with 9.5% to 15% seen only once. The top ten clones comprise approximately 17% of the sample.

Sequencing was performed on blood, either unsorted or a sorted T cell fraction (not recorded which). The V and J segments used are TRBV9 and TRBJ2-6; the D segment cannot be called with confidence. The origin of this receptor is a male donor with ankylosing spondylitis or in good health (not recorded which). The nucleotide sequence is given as TGTGCCAGCAGCGTAGGTGGGGATCCTGCCAACGTCCTGACTTTC. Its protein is CASSVGGDPANVLTF.